This is a list of T cell receptor beta chains from one sample in a study of naive CD8 T cells in extremely preterm neonates. Profiling relied on immunoSEQ multiplex PCR, and the TCRdb table lists in-frame clones only, not all of them. The table lists about 7,300 clones, about 94% of them singletons. Source material: naive CD8+ T cells from cord blood. Receptor source: a newborn in good health. The CDR3 runs from the conserved cysteine through the conserved F or W. The order of the fields is D gene, clone size, CDR3 length, J gene, V gene, CDR3 DNA, CDR3 protein. The D gene is left open where the match is weak. Some rows have no size entry. The others give once, few or many, or a class for an expanded clone.

- - 14 TRBJ1-5 TRBV7-2 TGTGCCAGCAGCTTGAAGGACAGCTATCAGCCCCAGCATTTT CASSLKDSYQPQHF
TRBD1 - 17 TRBJ1-3 TRBV10-3 TGTGCCATCAGTGAGTCGGCAGGGGGTGTACCTGGAAACACCATATATTTT CAISESAGGVPGNTIYF
TRBD1 - 16 TRBJ2-3 TRBV5-6 TGTGCCAGCAGCTTGTTTGGGACAGGGTTTTCAGATACGCAGTATTTT CASSLFGTGFSDTQYF
- once 13 TRBJ2-7 TRBV11-2 TGTGCCAGCAGCTCACCGACTGTCTACGAGCAGTACTTC CASSSPTVYEQYF
- - 15 TRBJ2-3 TRBV6-5 TGTGCCAGCAGTTACTTCGGCAGGGTCACAGATACGCAGTATTTT CASSYFGRVTDTQYF
- - 12 TRBJ2-1 TRBV2 TGTGCCAGCACTCGGTCCTACAATGAGCAGTTCTTC CASTRSYNEQFF
TRBD2 - 14 TRBJ2-1 TRBV6-5 TGTGCCAGCAGGGGGACTAGCGGGATCAATGAGCAGTTCTTC CASRGTSGINEQFF
- - 13 TRBJ2-7 TRBV6-1 TGTGCCAGCAGTGAAGTATGGGGGGTCGAGCAGTACTTC CASSEVWGVEQYF
- once 12 TRBJ1-2 TRBV5-1 TGCGCCAGCAGCGCGGCAGGGGCCGGCTACACCTTC CASSAAGAGYTF
- - 13 TRBJ1-3 TRBV9 TGTGCCAGCACGGCGGGCTCTGGAAACACCATATATTTT CASTAGSGNTIYF
TRBD2 - 18 TRBJ2-1 TRBV7-2 TGTGCCAGCAGCCTAAAGCCCGTGGCTAGCGGGAGGTGGAATGAGCAGTTCTTC CASSLKPVASGRWNEQFF
TRBD1 once 12 TRBJ2-7 TRBV10-3 TGTGCCATCAAAGGGGACAGCGGAGAGCAGTACTTC CAIKGDSGEQYF
- - 14 TRBJ1-1 TRBV5-4 TGTGCCAGCAGCGTCTGGGGCCTGAACACTGAAGCTTTCTTT CASSVWGLNTEAFF
- - 12 TRBJ2-7 TRBV27 TGTGCCAGCAGTTTATGGGGGCGCGAGCAGTACTTC CASSLWGREQYF
TRBD1 - 14 TRBJ1-1 TRBV9 TGTGCCAGCAGCACCGGGACAGGGAACACTGAAGCTTTCTTT CASSTGTGNTEAFF
TRBD2 - 14 TRBJ2-3 TRBV4-1 TGCGCCAGCAGCCAACTAGCGGGCACAGATACGCAGTATTTT CASSQLAGTDTQYF